Below, 20 T cell receptor beta chains from the same sample are listed, as sequenced in a study of T cell repertoires in cytomegalovirus infection. TCRdb re-called the reads with MiXCR, one entry per CDR3 protein. The table has hundreds of thousands of distinct CDR3 sequences, roughly a third seen once. The sample consisted of PBMCs. These receptors were obtained from a human donor in good health (CMV status not recorded). Some clones in this sample may be carry-over from other donors' samples.

This clonotype turned up a few times. The chain has TRBV4-2 and TRBJ2-7, with unresolved D. V was clipped by 4 bases and J by 3 bases, with 13 bases between them. The CDR3 has 14 residues. Looked up from germline, CDR1 is LGHNA and CDR2 is YNFKEQ. CDR3 sequence reads: CASSLQGSGYEQYF. The CDR3 DNA reads TGTGCCAGCAGCCTCCAAGGTTCGGGCTACGAGCAGTACTTC.

The chain couples TRBV27 to TRBJ1-5, with TRBD1 matching over 9 bases. The CDR3 extends over 15 amino acids. V lost 6 bases to trimming and J lost 5 bases; unmatched junction nucleotides: 8. Germline CDR1 and CDR2: MNHEY and SMNVEV (reference sequence). CDR3: CASSPGDRVHQPQHF. CDR3 DNA: TGTGCCAGCAGCCCTGGGGACAGGGTTCATCAGCCCCAGCATTTT.

This clonotype came up a few times. In nucleotides, the CDR3 is TGTGCCAGCAGCCCACCCCCTTTTGGGGGGTCTGATCAGCCCCAGCATTTT. Its protein product is CASSPPPFGGSDQPQHF. The genes are TRBV28 and TRBJ1-5, with TRBD1 as a possible D gene (5 bases). In germline, CDR1 is MDHEN, CDR2 SYDVKM. V lost 6 bases and J lost 5, with 23 bases in between. This CDR3 region has 17 residues.

Many counts were recorded for this clonotype. This rearrangement joins TRBV7-2 to TRBJ2-4; 11 positions agree with TRBD2. The CDR3 has 15 amino acids. Germline CDR1 reads SGHTA; CDR2 reads FQGNSA. Losses at the gene ends were 4 bases for V and 8 bases for J; bases not matched to a gene: 7. CDR3 sequence: CASSSTSGTWDIQYF. The CDR3 DNA is TGTGCCAGCAGCTCGACTAGCGGGACTTGGGACATTCAGTACTTC.

This clonotype was seen at least ten times. The rearrangement links TRBV12-3 or TRBV12-4 to TRBJ1-6; D gene uncertain. This CDR3 spans 13 amino acids. V was cut by 3 bases and J by 7 bases, with 7 bases left in between. This CDR3 is CASSLTANSPLHF. As DNA, the CDR3 is TGTGCCAGCAGTTTGACGGCCAATTCACCCCTCCACTTT.

The sample holds many counts of this clonotype. This chain uses TRBV7-8 with TRBJ2-6; tentative D call: TRBD2 (5 bases). The ends were cut back, 5 bases at V and 0 bases at J, with 8 bases in the middle. CDR3 length: 15 amino acids. Per the germline V gene, CDR1 is SGHVS and CDR2 is FQNEAQ. As DNA, the CDR3 is TGTGCCAGCAGCCGACGGGACTCTGGGGCCAACGTCCTGACTTTC. As protein: CASSRRDSGANVLTF.

The chain combines TRBV20-1 with TRBJ2-2, with D possibly being TRBD2 (6 bases). V was trimmed by 0 bases and J by 4 bases, leaving 18 bases between them. CDR3 size: 17 residues. CDR1 DFQATT and CDR2 SNEGSKA come from the germline V gene (reference sequence). CDR3 DNA sequence: TGCAGTGCTAGAGATATGGAGGGACCTCTTAGCACCGGGGAGCTGTTTTTT. Amino acid sequence: CSARDMEGPLSTGELFF.

There are many counts of this clonotype. The chain is built from TRBV7-2 and TRBJ2-7; D is unresolved. CDR3 length: 15 amino acids. The germline gives CDR1 SGHTA, CDR2 FQGNSA. V lost 3 bases, J lost 2 bases, and 14 bases lay in between. This chain's CDR3 is CASSFSRTKTYEQYF. CDR3 sequence (DNA): TGTGCCAGCAGCTTTTCGAGGACGAAGACCTACGAGCAGTACTTC.

This clonotype was counted only a few times. The chain couples TRBV24-1 to TRBJ2-3, with D unclear. CDR3 length: 12 amino acids. With 8 bases removed from V and 2 bases from J, the gap between germline ends came to 7 bases. Per germline, CDR1 KGHDR and CDR2 SFDVKD. CDR3 in amino acids: CATNGDTDTQYF. The DNA of the CDR3 is TGTGCCACCAATGGAGACACAGATACGCAGTATTTT.

The chain joins TRBV12-3 or TRBV12-4 to TRBJ2-1; 9 bases are shared with TRBD2. This CDR3 region has 17 residues. V was pared by 5 bases and J by 2 bases, with 10 bases of the junction left unmatched. The CDR3 is CASSLSGGASPYNEQFF. In DNA form, the CDR3 reads TGTGCCAGCAGTCTTAGCGGGGGAGCCAGCCCCTACAATGAGCAGTTCTTC.

This clonotype occurred a few times. The chain employs TRBV24-1 and TRBJ2-3; TRBD2 might be the D (6 bases). The CDR3 loop spans 14 amino acids. V dropped 6 bases and J dropped 5 bases, with 14 bases sitting between them. The germline gives CDR1 KGHDR, CDR2 SFDVKD. The CDR3 DNA is TGTGCCACCAGTCCTACGGGGGTCGGAGATACGCAGTATTTT. Residues: CATSPTGVGDTQYF.

This chain connects TRBV6-5 to TRBJ1-5; perhaps TRBD1 as D (5 bases). Germline CDR1 MNHEY, CDR2 SVGAGI. The CDR3 sequence is 14 residues long. V lost 1 base to trimming and J lost 5 bases, with 9 bases between them. CDR3 nucleotide sequence: TGTGCCAGCAGTTACTTACGGGGGGATCAGCCCCAGCATTTT. Protein sequence: CASSYLRGDQPQHF.

V usage is TRBV29-1 and J usage is TRBJ1-2, with D uncertain. The CDR3 has 11 amino acids. Per germline, CDR1 SQVTM and CDR2 ANQGSEA. The DNA for the CDR3 is TGCACCGAAGACCGAGCCGGGGGCTACACCTTC. Translating it yields CTEDRAGGYTF.

This clonotype was seen a few times. The CDR3 protein is CASSQPDRATDTQYF. The CDR3 DNA sequence: TGCGCCAGCAGCCAACCGGACAGGGCGACAGATACGCAGTATTTT. This rearrangement joins TRBV4-1 to TRBJ2-3, with 8 bases aligning to TRBD1. Germline CDR1 is MGHRA and CDR2 is YSYEKL. With V trimmed by 2 bases and J by 3 bases, 4 bases remained unmatched. CDR3 length equals 15 residues.

J is TRBJ2-1 and V is TRBV29-1; no clear D. V was clipped by 4 bases and J by 6 bases, with 7 bases between them. The CDR3 loop spans 11 amino acids. CDR1 SQVTM and CDR2 ANQGSEA come from the germline V gene. CDR3 bases: TGCAGCGTTGTGGGATTCAATGAGCAGTTCTTC. Protein product: CSVVGFNEQFF.

Only a few counts were recorded for this clonotype. This rearrangement joins TRBV7-2 to TRBJ2-7; 7 positions match TRBD2. Per the germline V gene, CDR1 is SGHTA and CDR2 is FQGNSA. The V segment lost 5 bases and the J segment 7 bases; nucleotides outside the gene matches: 8. This CDR3 has 13 amino acids. This CDR3 reads CASSATSAGEQYF. Written as DNA, the CDR3 is TGTGCCAGCAGCGCTACTAGCGCGGGTGAGCAGTACTTC.

J is TRBJ2-7 and V is TRBV4-3; 8 bases fit TRBD2. The V segment lost 4 bases and the J segment 0 bases; nucleotides outside the gene matches: 5. CDR1 LGHNA and CDR2 YSLEER come from the germline V gene. CDR3 length equals 15 residues. The CDR3 reads CASSLASGPSYEQYF. The CDR3, as DNA: TGCGCCAGCAGCCTTGCTAGCGGGCCCTCCTACGAGCAGTACTTC.

The V call is TRBV19, the J call TRBJ1-5; 8 positions agree with TRBD1. CDR3 length: 16 amino acids. Germline values: CDR1 LNHDA, CDR2 SQIVND (reference sequence). With 4 bases clipped from V and 4 bases from J, the junction kept 9 bases outside the gene matches. CDR3 nucleotide sequence: TGTGCCAGTAGTAGCGGACAGGGAAGGAGTAATCAGCCCCAGCATTTT. Its protein product is CASSSGQGRSNQPQHF.

The rearrangement joins TRBV5-5 to TRBJ2-7; either TRBD1 or TRBD2 may fit D (6 bases each). In germline, CDR1 is SGHKS, CDR2 YYEKEE (reference sequence). The V and J ends lost 6 bases and 4 bases respectively, with 35 bases between them. The CDR3 sequence is 20 residues long. CDR3 nucleotides: TGTGCCAGCAAAAAGACCCCGGGCCTCGGGGGCGTGGGGATCCCGTACGAGCAGTACTTC. Translation gives CASKKTPGLGGVGIPYEQYF.

This clonotype was recorded a few times. This sequence joins TRBV11-1 and TRBJ1-2; the D gene is possibly TRBD1 (6 bases). There are 14 residues in the CDR3. Germline CDR1 SGHAT, CDR2 FQDESV (reference sequence). Trimming removed 3 bases from V and 8 bases from J, with 16 bases in between. As DNA, the CDR3 is TGTGCCAGCAGCTTTCAGGGGCCGTTTGACGGCTACACCTTC. This sequence encodes CASSFQGPFDGYTF.